The 30 T cell receptor beta chains in this list originate from one sample, sequenced in a study of T cell responses to AZD1222 COVID-19 vaccine (dated by TCRdb to about 2021). Preparation of the library involved the immunoSEQ multiplex PCR assay. TCRdb holds this immuneACCESS table with in-frame rearrangements only. Some clones are missing; in checked studies, unresolved V genes explain under half, and the rest has no known cause. This sample is represented by 100,000 to 150,000 clones; about 88% of them were singletons. The biggest ten clones account for 4% to 4.5% of the sample. The intended sense of this specimen's time point label: baseline before first vaccination. The sequenced sample was peripheral blood, obtained on day 0 of AZD1222 vaccination. Every receptor here comes from an adult in good health.

This chain uses TRBV24-1 with TRBJ1-2; D gene unclear. The CDR3 covers 13 residues. With 4 bases removed from V and 2 bases from J, the gap between germline ends came to 7 bases. From germline, CDR1 is KGHDR and CDR2 SFDVKD. The CDR3 protein is CATSDKGNYGYTF. As DNA, the CDR3 is TGTGCCACCAGTGACAAAGGAAACTATGGCTACACCTTC.

The chain is built from TRBV6-5 and TRBJ1-2; 7 bases line up with TRBD1. The CDR3 length is 14 residues. Germline V gene sequence: CDR1 MNHEY, CDR2 SVGAGI. The V and J ends lost 6 bases and 6 bases, in that order; junction bases with no gene match: 10. The CDR3 is CASRYRGVGNGYTF. The CDR3 bases are TGTGCCAGCAGATACAGGGGCGTAGGGAATGGCTACACCTTC.

The rearrangement joins TRBV5-8 to TRBJ1-5; D is undetermined. CDR3 length: 14 residues. Germline assignment: CDR1 SGHTS and CDR2 YDEGEE. V dropped 4 bases and J dropped 7 bases, with 15 bases sitting between them. DNA of the CDR3: TGTGCCAGCAGCAAGGTGTGGGGTGCGCAGCCCCAGCATTTT. Translation: CASSKVWGAQPQHF.

The chain is built from TRBV28 and TRBJ1-5; 8 nucleotides align to TRBD1. The CDR3 sequence is 14 residues long. Germline lookup yields CDR1 MDHEN and CDR2 SYDVKM. J was trimmed by 2 bases and V by 3 bases; bases with no gene match: 0. In nucleotides, the CDR3 is TGTGCCAGCAGTTTGGGACAGGGCAATCAGCCCCAGCATTTT. It yields the protein CASSLGQGNQPQHF.

V and J are TRBV7-3 and TRBJ2-7, with 13 bases fitting TRBD2. V lost 5 bases, J lost 0 bases, and 7 bases stayed unmatched. In germline, CDR1 is SGHTA, CDR2 FQGTGA. The CDR3 is 17 amino acids. CDR3 DNA sequence: TGTGCCAGCAGCCTGACCGGGACTAGCGGGAACTCCTACGAGCAGTACTTC. Amino acid sequence: CASSLTGTSGNSYEQYF.

The CDR3 here is CASSSWVQNYGYTF. CDR3 nucleotide sequence: TGTGCCAGCAGCTCGTGGGTCCAGAACTATGGCTACACCTTC. This sequence joins TRBV7-9 and TRBJ1-2; D call uncertain. Germline CDR1 reads SEHNR; CDR2 reads FQNEAQ (reference sequence). Trimming left V 4 bases short and J 2 bases short, with 11 bases between. There are 14 residues in the CDR3.

This rearrangement joins TRBV19 to TRBJ2-5; 7 nucleotides align to TRBD1. CDR1 LNHDA and CDR2 SQIVND come from the germline V gene (reference sequence). V lost 8 bases and J lost 1; bases outside the gene matches: 10. The CDR3 has 15 residues. CDR3 residues: CASAAYRGSQETQYF. The DNA for the CDR3 is TGTGCCAGTGCCGCCTACAGGGGTTCCCAAGAGACCCAGTACTTC.

This sequence joins TRBV4-3 and TRBJ2-3, with D hard to call. Trimming pared 0 bases from V and 6 bases from J, leaving 10 bases between. Per germline, CDR1 LGHNA and CDR2 YSLEER. The CDR3 runs 14 residues. The CDR3 sequence is CASSQDYPRDTQYF. The CDR3 bases are TGCGCCAGCAGCCAAGATTACCCGAGGGATACGCAGTATTTT.

The V gene is TRBV18, the J gene TRBJ1-5; TRBD1 aligns across 7 bases. Germline V gene sequence: CDR1 KGHSH, CDR2 LQKENI. The CDR3 loop spans 14 amino acids. V gave up 3 bases and J gave up 1 base; unmatched junction bases: 0. The CDR3 bases are TGTGCCAGCTCACCGGGACAGAGCAATCAGCCCCAGCATTTT. It encodes CASSPGQSNQPQHF.

The gene calls are TRBV6-2 or TRBV6-3 and TRBJ2-7; 11 positions agree with TRBD1. The trim removed 2 bases at V and 5 bases at J, leaving 5 bases unmatched. The germline V gene encodes CDR1 MNHEY and CDR2 SVGEGT. The CDR3 runs to 15 residues. The CDR3 DNA reads TGTGCCAGCAGTTACGCCGGACAGGGGGCTGACGAGCAGTACTTC. Residues: CASSYAGQGADEQYF.

This chain uses TRBV7-9 with TRBJ2-1, with TRBD1 matching 8 bases. V gave up 1 base and J gave up 8 bases; unmatched junction bases: 7. Germline loops: CDR1 SEHNR, CDR2 FQNEAQ (reference sequence). This CDR3 region has 15 residues. CDR3 protein: CASSLELQGAYEQFF. CDR3 nucleotides: TGTGCCAGCAGCTTAGAATTGCAGGGGGCATATGAGCAGTTCTTC.

The rearrangement links TRBV18 to TRBJ2-1; 7 positions match TRBD2. CDR3 size: 17 residues. Germline CDR1 is KGHSH and CDR2 is LQKENI. V shed 3 bases and J 0 bases; nucleotides not matched to a gene: 8. CDR3 sequence: CASSPLLGGSSYNEQFF. CDR3 bases: TGTGCCAGCTCACCCCTATTGGGGGGGAGCTCCTACAATGAGCAGTTCTTC.

The genes are TRBV4-3 and TRBJ2-3; no firm D call. The CDR3 runs to 16 residues. Germline V gene lookup returns CDR1 LGHNA and CDR2 YSLEER. V was pared by 0 bases and J by 6 bases, with 16 bases between. CDR3 in amino acids: CASSQDESYPPDTQYF. In DNA, the CDR3 is TGCGCCAGCAGCCAAGACGAGTCCTATCCCCCCGATACGCAGTATTTT.

The chain uses TRBV19 and TRBJ1-2; TRBD1 agrees at 9 bases. CDR1 is LNHDA and CDR2 is SQIVND in the germline V gene (reference sequence). The CDR3 runs 16 residues. With 4 bases clipped from V and 0 bases from J, the junction kept 6 bases outside the gene matches. The CDR3 is CASSTDRGLPNYGYTF. CDR3 sequence (DNA): TGTGCCAGTAGTACTGACAGGGGGTTGCCTAACTATGGCTACACCTTC.

The chain has TRBV28 and TRBJ2-7; the match to TRBD1 covers 7 bases. The CDR3 length is 12 residues. From germline, CDR1 is MDHEN and CDR2 SYDVKM. V lost 5 bases and J lost 4; bases outside the gene matches: 2. CDR3 protein: CASSPGGYEQYF. DNA of the CDR3: TGTGCCAGCAGTCCAGGGGGATACGAGCAGTACTTC.

This chain links TRBV5-8 with TRBJ1-4; possibly TRBD1 for D (6 bases). This CDR3 contains 15 residues. The V gene's germline CDR1 is SGHTS and CDR2 YDEGEE. Trimming cost V 2 bases and J 0 bases, with 8 bases left between them. Written as DNA, the CDR3 is TGTGCCAGCAGCTTCCAGGGGACAACTAATGAAAAACTGTTTTTT. Amino acids: CASSFQGTTNEKLFF.

The chain links TRBV21-1 to TRBJ1-1; the D segment call TRBD1 is taken from the table without a DNA check. TRBV21-1 is deemed a pseudogene. The CDR3 has 14 amino acids. CDR3: CASSKVSGNTEAFF. CDR3 DNA: TGTGCCAGCAGCAAAGTGTCAGGGAACACTGAAGCTTTCTTT.

The rearrangement joins TRBV7-2 to TRBJ2-1; 12 bases fit TRBD2. Trimming removed 5 bases from V and 4 bases from J; junction bases left unmatched: 3. This CDR3 has 15 residues. The germline V gene has CDR1 SGHTA and CDR2 FQGNSA. The CDR3 sequence: CASSPGLAGYNEQFF. In DNA, the CDR3 is TGTGCCAGCAGCCCCGGACTAGCGGGGTACAATGAGCAGTTCTTC. The variable domain in full, completed from reference TRBV7-2 and TRBJ2-1, reads GAGVSQSPSNKVTEKGKDVELRCDPISGHTALYWYRQSLGQGLEFLIYFQGNSAPDKSGLPSDRFSAERTGGSVSTLTIQRTQQEDSAVYLCASSPGLAGYNEQFFGPGTRLTVL.

The gene calls are TRBV2 and TRBJ1-4, with 11 bases matching TRBD1. The CDR3 totals 17 residues. Trimming cost V 5 bases and J 1 base; bases outside gene matches: 6. Germline V gene lookup returns CDR1 SNHLY and CDR2 FYNNEI. CDR3 in amino acids: CASSRTGGRGTNEKLFF. In nucleotides, the CDR3 is TGTGCCAGCAGTCGGACAGGGGGCCGGGGAACTAATGAAAAACTGTTTTTT.

This chain connects TRBV25-1 to TRBJ1-5, with D hard to call. CDR3 length: 13 amino acids. CDR1 is MGHDK, CDR2 SYGVNS, per germline. V was cut by 4 bases and J by 1 base, with 5 bases left in between. The CDR3 reads CASSVGSNQPQHF. The CDR3 coding sequence is TGTGCCAGCAGTGTCGGCAGCAATCAGCCCCAGCATTTT. Based on the CDR3 plus reference TRBV25-1 and TRBJ1-5, the full variable domain is EADIYQTPRYLVIGTGKKITLECSQTMGHDKMYWYQQDPGMELHLIHYSYGVNSTEKGDLSSESTVSRIRTEHFPLTLESARPSHTSQYLCASSVGSNQPQHFGDGTRLSIL.

The V call is TRBV25-1, the J call TRBJ1-3; the D gene is possibly TRBD1 (6 bases). Per germline, CDR1 MGHDK and CDR2 SYGVNS. CDR3 size: 14 residues. Trimming removed 2 bases from V and 8 bases from J, with 13 bases in between. CDR3 in amino acids: CASSEPGTSDTIYF. DNA for the CDR3: TGTGCCAGCAGTGAACCCGGGACATCCGACACCATATATTTT.

Concerning this clone itself: A junction end diverges from the germline sequence, so it may reflect a read error. This rearrangement joins TRBV3-1 (or the pseudogene TRBV3-2) to TRBJ1-3, with D tentatively TRBD1 (5 bases). Germline V gives CDR1 LGHDT, CDR2 YNNKEL (reference sequence). The CDR3 is 15 amino acids. CDR3 sequence (DNA): TGTGCCAGCAGCCCGGAAATAACGGGACCAGGCACCCTATATTTT. Protein sequence: CASSPEITGPGTLYF.

The rearrangement links TRBV20-1 to TRBJ2-1; unclear D gene. The V end lost 6 bases, the J end lost 8 bases, and 11 bases lay between the germline ends. CDR3 length: 11 residues. Germline V gene sequence: CDR1 DFQATT, CDR2 SNEGSKA (reference sequence). CDR3 DNA: TGCAGTGCCCCTGACCGCTATGAGCAGTTCTTC. This encodes CSAPDRYEQFF.

The rearrangement uses TRBV11-2 and TRBJ2-2; TRBD1 aligns across 7 bases. Germline assignment: CDR1 SGHAT and CDR2 FQNNGV. V trimming: 4 bases; J trimming: 4 bases; junction bases outside the gene matches: 6. CDR3 length equals 15 residues. The CDR3 sequence is CASSSHRGSTGELFF. The CDR3 DNA follows: TGTGCCAGCAGCTCGCACAGGGGATCCACCGGGGAGCTGTTTTTT.

The chain is built from TRBV19 and TRBJ2-2; 7 nucleotides match TRBD1. Looked up from germline, CDR1 is LNHDA and CDR2 is SQIVND (reference sequence). The length of the CDR3 is 14 residues. The V gene end was trimmed by 3 bases and the J gene end by 4 bases; junction bases not matched to a gene: 2. CDR3 protein: CASSIPGGTGELFF. CDR3 in DNA: TGTGCCAGTAGTATTCCAGGGGGCACCGGGGAGCTGTTTTTT.

The rearrangement uses TRBV7-6 and TRBJ2-1; 10 bases are a match to TRBD2. CDR3 length equals 19 residues. V gave up 11 bases and J gave up 3 bases; unmatched junction bases: 22. Germline V lookup: CDR1 SGHVS, CDR2 FNYEAQ. The DNA of the CDR3 is TGTGCCGTGCTTAAATCCCAAGCGGGAGGGCCATATAACTACAATGAGCAGTTCTTC. It is translated as CAVLKSQAGGPYNYNEQFF.

The rearrangement links TRBV4-3 to TRBJ1-2; D is perhaps TRBD1 (6 bases). This CDR3 comprises 17 residues. From germline, CDR1 is LGHNA and CDR2 YSLEER. Trimming removed 0 bases from V and 4 bases from J, with 18 bases in between. Here the CDR3 reads CASSQDLKGGTIYGYTF. The CDR3 DNA sequence: TGCGCCAGCAGCCAAGATCTGAAAGGGGGGACAATCTATGGCTACACCTTC.

This clone is a singleton in its sample. This CDR3 is CASSDRDNEQFF. Here the CDR3 DNA reads TGCGCCAGCAGTGACAGGGACAATGAGCAGTTCTTC. V is TRBV10-1 and J is TRBJ2-1, with D possibly matching TRBD1 (5 bases). Trimming took off 3 bases at V and 5 bases at J, with 5 bases between the two ends. Germline assignment: CDR1 WNHNN and CDR2 SYGVQD (reference sequence). The CDR3 is 12 amino acids.

The V gene is TRBV5-1, the J gene TRBJ2-1, with 11 bases that match TRBD2. This CDR3 region has 18 residues. Germline V gene sequence: CDR1 SGHRS, CDR2 YFSETQ. Trimming removed 1 base from V and 1 base from J; junction bases left unmatched: 7. The CDR3 sequence is CASSLSLAGGPSYNEQFF. The CDR3 DNA is TGCGCCAGCAGCTTGTCTCTAGCGGGAGGCCCATCCTACAATGAGCAGTTCTTC.

This clone came up once. The genes are TRBV24-1 and TRBJ2-1; 12 nucleotides align to TRBD2. Unmatched junction bases numbered 18, after V lost 2 bases and J lost 2 bases. CDR3 size: 22 residues. Germline V lookup: CDR1 KGHDR, CDR2 SFDVKD. CDR3 bases: TGTGCCACCAGTGATTCTCCTATATTCAGGACTAGCGGGATTTCCCCCTACAATGAGCAGTTCTTC. Protein product: CATSDSPIFRTSGISPYNEQFF.